Listed below are T cell receptor beta chains from one sample, sequenced in a study of cytomegalovirus exposure and HLA in healthy donors. Libraries were prepared by immunoSEQ multiplex PCR; TCRdb keeps only in-frame clonotypes and omits some of them. This sample carries about 130,000 clones, roughly 76% of them seen once, and the ten largest clones take roughly 13%. The sequenced material came from PBMCs. These receptors all stem from a woman aged 60-75 years in good health and CMV-seropositive. The CDR3 runs from the conserved cysteine through the conserved F or W. The D gene is left open where the match is weak. Only part of the rows carry a size: once, few, many, or a class if the clone is expanded.

clone_size j_call v_call d_call cdr3_nt cdr3_aa
once TRBJ1-6 TRBV7-2 . TGTGCCAGCAGCGCCGGGTTAAATTCACCCCTCCACTTT CASSAGLNSPLHF
few TRBJ1-1 TRBV7-3 . TGTGCCAGCAGCGGGACACTGAACACTGAAGCTTTCTTT CASSGTLNTEAFF
. TRBJ1-5 TRBV7-2 . TGTGCCAGCAGCCTCCAGGTTGTTCAGCCCCAGCATTTT CASSLQVVQPQHF
once TRBJ2-2 TRBV7-9 TRBD1 TGTGCCAGCAGTCCGGTCGACAGGGGGCGCGGCGGGGAGCTGTTTTTT CASSPVDRGRGGELFF
. TRBJ2-1 TRBV11-3 TRBD1 TGTGCCAGCAGCTCGGGTGGACAGGGGCAGGGGGAGCAGTTCTTC CASSSGGQGQGEQFF
. TRBJ1-2 TRBV18 . TGTGCCAGCTCACCAGGGGCCGGTAACTATGGCTACACCTTC CASSPGAGNYGYTF
. TRBJ1-1 TRBV2 . TGTGCCAGCAGTGAATATAGGACAGCGAACACTGAAGCTTTCTTT CASSEYRTANTEAFF
. TRBJ2-1 TRBV7-9 TRBD2 TGTGCCAGCAGCCCAAGAGGCCTAGGGACTAGCGGGAACTACAATGAGCAGTTCTTC CASSPRGLGTSGNYNEQFF
. TRBJ2-3 TRBV9 . TGTGCCAGCAGCGTAGGAATCGGGGGTAGCACAGATACGCAGTATTTT CASSVGIGGSTDTQYF
once TRBJ1-1 TRBV7-2 . TGTGCCAGCAGCTTTGTACAGGGAGGGGAAGCTTTCTTT CASSFVQGGEAFF
. TRBJ1-2 TRBV5-1 TRBD1 TGCGCCAGCAGCTTCCAAACAGGGGGCAGCTATGGCTACACCTTC CASSFQTGGSYGYTF
. TRBJ2-7 TRBV7-2 TRBD1 TGTGCCAGCAGCCCGGACAGGGGGAAGGTCTTAACCTACGAGCAGTACTTC CASSPDRGKVLTYEQYF
. TRBJ2-7 TRBV6-1 TRBD2 TGTGCCAGCAGCAGGGGACTAGCTAGGTCCTACGAGCAGTACTTC CASSRGLARSYEQYF
. TRBJ2-1 TRBV11-2 . TGTGCCAGCAGCTCCTCTTCGGCGGGCCGCAATGAGCAGTTCTTC CASSSSSAGRNEQFF
. TRBJ2-1 TRBV25-1 TRBD2 TGTGCCAGCAGTGAAAGACGGACTAGCGGGGATGAGCAGTTCTTC CASSERRTSGDEQFF
. TRBJ1-1 TRBV2 . TGTGCCAGCAGTGAAGTCGGAGGGACGGGTGGTGAAGCTTTCTTT CASSEVGGTGGEAFF
few TRBJ1-5 TRBV19 TRBD1 TGTGCCAGTAGCACGGACAGGGCCCTTAGTCAGCCCCAGCATTTT CASSTDRALSQPQHF
. TRBJ1-1 TRBV7-2 TRBD1 TGTGCCAGCAGCAGATACAGGGACAGGGACACTGAAGCTTTCTTT CASSRYRDRDTEAFF
once TRBJ2-7 TRBV9 . TGTGCCAGCTCTATGGCCTACGAGCAGTACTTC CASSMAYEQYF
. TRBJ2-7 TRBV6-5 . TGTGCCAGCAGTCCTCCCACTAATGGCGAGCAGTGCTTC CASSPPTNGEQCF
. TRBJ1-1 TRBV9 . TGTGCCAGCAGCGCCACGCCTGGTAGCACTGAAGCTTTCTTT CASSATPGSTEAFF
. TRBJ1-2 TRBV14 . TGTGCCAGCAGCCCCGGAGATTATGGCTACACCTTC CASSPGDYGYTF
. TRBJ2-5 TRBV7-3 TRBD2 TGTGCCAGCAGCCATTTGGGGAGGGGAGAAGAGACCCAGTACTTC CASSHLGRGEETQYF